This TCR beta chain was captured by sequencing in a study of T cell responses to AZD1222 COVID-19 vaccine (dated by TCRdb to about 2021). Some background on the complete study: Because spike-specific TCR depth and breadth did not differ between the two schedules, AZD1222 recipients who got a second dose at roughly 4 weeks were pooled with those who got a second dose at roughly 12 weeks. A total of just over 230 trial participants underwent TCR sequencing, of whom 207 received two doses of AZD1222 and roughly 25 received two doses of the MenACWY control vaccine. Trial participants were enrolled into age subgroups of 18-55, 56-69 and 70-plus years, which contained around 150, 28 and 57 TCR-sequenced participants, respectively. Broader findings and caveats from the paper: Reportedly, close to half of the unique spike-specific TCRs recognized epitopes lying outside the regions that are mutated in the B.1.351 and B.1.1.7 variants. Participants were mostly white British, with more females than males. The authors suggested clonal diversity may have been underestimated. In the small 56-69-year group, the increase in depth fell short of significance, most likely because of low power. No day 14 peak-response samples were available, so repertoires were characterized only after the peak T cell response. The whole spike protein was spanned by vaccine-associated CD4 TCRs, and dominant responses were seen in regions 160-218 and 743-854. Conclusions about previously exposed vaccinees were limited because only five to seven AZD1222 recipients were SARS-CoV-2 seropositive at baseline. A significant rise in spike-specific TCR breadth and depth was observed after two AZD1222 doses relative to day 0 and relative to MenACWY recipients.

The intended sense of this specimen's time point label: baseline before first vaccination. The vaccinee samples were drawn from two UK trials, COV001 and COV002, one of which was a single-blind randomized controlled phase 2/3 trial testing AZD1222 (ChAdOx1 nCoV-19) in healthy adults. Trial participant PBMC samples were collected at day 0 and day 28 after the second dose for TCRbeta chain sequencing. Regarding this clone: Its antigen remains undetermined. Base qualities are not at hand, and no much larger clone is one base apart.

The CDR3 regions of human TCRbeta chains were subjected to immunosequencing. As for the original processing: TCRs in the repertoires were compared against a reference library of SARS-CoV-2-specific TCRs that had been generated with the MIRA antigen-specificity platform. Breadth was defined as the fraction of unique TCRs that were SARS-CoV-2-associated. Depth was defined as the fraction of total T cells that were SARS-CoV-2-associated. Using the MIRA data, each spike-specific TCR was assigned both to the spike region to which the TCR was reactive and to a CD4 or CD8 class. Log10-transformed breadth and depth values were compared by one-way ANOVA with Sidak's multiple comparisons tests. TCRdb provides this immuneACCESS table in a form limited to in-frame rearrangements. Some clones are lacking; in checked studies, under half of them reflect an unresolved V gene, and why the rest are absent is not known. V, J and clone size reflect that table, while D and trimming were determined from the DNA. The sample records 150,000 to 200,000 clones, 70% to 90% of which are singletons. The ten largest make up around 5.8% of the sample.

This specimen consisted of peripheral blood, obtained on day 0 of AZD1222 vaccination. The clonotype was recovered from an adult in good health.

CDR3 sequence: CASSFGGLITEAFF. The DNA sequence reads TGTGCCAGCAGCTTCGGGGGTCTGATCACTGAAGCTTTCTTT. In this chain, TRBV7-3 is recombined with TRBJ1-1; the D segment could be TRBD1, given 5 matching bases. According to the germline V gene, CDR1 reads SGHTA and CDR2 reads FQGTGA. The CDR3 holds 14 amino acids from the cysteine to the phenylalanine. Left in the record is the CDR3 DNA by itself, 42 bases read in frame from the first base. V and J lose 3 bases and 4 bases, and a span of 12 bases separates them.